These T cell receptor beta chains were read from a single sample in a study of identical twins. TCRdb called the 5' RACE reads again in MiXCR, with one record for every CDR3 protein. The sample lists around 680,000 distinct CDR3 sequences; less than 10% were seen once. This sample also belongs to another study, concerning yellow fever vaccine responses in identical twins.

Sequencing was performed on PBMCs. These receptors were taken from a woman between 18 and 29 years old in good health. The CDR3 runs from the conserved cysteine through the conserved F or W. D genes are given only for firm matches. Not every row has a clone size; where given, it reads once, few, many or a size class.

j_gene	abundance	d_gene	v_gene	CDR3nt	CDR3aa
TRBJ2-5	.	TRBD1	TRBV25-1	TGTGCCAGCAGTGATTGGGACAGAAACCAAGAGACCCAGTACTTC	CASSDWDRNQETQYF
TRBJ2-2	.	.	TRBV5-1	TGCGCCAGCAGCTTTGCAGGGACAAACCGGCCCGGGGAGCTGTTTTTT	CASSFAGTNRPGELFF
TRBJ2-7	.	TRBD2	TRBV9	TGTGCCAGCAGCACGGGACTAGCGGGAGAGGGCTACGAGCAGTACTTC	CASSTGLAGEGYEQYF
TRBJ1-1	few	TRBD1	TRBV20-1	TGCAGTGGAAGCAGGGGGGACGGGAACACTGAAGCTTTCTTT	CSGSRGDGNTEAFF
TRBJ1-4	.	.	TRBV7-9	TGTGCCAGCAGCTCTCGGCCAACGGCAACTAATGAAAAACTGTTTTTT	CASSSRPTATNEKLFF
TRBJ2-5	few	.	TRBV28	TGTGCCAGCAGTTACGATCATTTGCAGACCCAGTACTTC	CASSYDHLQTQYF
TRBJ2-4	.	.	TRBV11-2	TGTGCCAGCAGCTCAGAAACTATTCAGTACTTC	CASSSETIQYF
TRBJ2-1	many	.	TRBV5-1	TGCGCCAGCAGCTTCTTCGACAGGTTCGACAATGAGCAGTTCTTC	CASSFFDRFDNEQFF
TRBJ1-2	many	.	TRBV5-1	TGCGCCAGCAGCTTGGAAGCGGGGCGCGGCTACACCTTC	CASSLEAGRGYTF
TRBJ2-7	many	TRBD2	TRBV4-1	TGCGCCAGCAGCCAAGGCGGGGGGTTCTACGAGCAGTACTTC	CASSQGGGFYEQYF
TRBJ2-3	many	TRBD2	TRBV5-1	TGCGCCAGCAGCTTAGTAGCGGGAGTGGCAGATACGCAGTATTTT	CASSLVAGVADTQYF
TRBJ1-5	many	.	TRBV12-3/TRBV12-4	TGTGCCAGCAGTTTTCGTCAGGGAGAGCCCCAGCATTTT	CASSFRQGEPQHF
TRBJ1-5	many	.	TRBV15	TGTGCCACCAGCGGAGATGGTAAGGGCGGACGCAACCTCAATCAGCCCCAGCATTTT	CATSGDGKGGRNLNQPQHF
TRBJ2-7	.	.	TRBV29-1	TGCAGCGTCAACGGGCCTGGGGATGGCGCCGAGCAGTACTTC	CSVNGPGDGAEQYF
TRBJ2-5	many	.	TRBV11-1	TGTGCCAGCAGCTTAGATGTGGCAGGGGCATACCCACAAGAGACCCAGTACTTC	CASSLDVAGAYPQETQYF
TRBJ2-5	.	TRBD1	TRBV6-5	TGTGCCAGCAGTTACTCCTGGGACAGCCGGGTGGAGACCCAGTACTTC	CASSYSWDSRVETQYF
TRBJ1-5	.	.	TRBV28	TGTGCCAGCAGTTTTGCCGGGGACAGCAATCAGCCCCAGCATTTT	CASSFAGDSNQPQHF
TRBJ1-4	.	.	TRBV14	TGTGCCAGCAGCCAACTGGTCGCGGAAAAACTGTTTTTT	CASSQLVAEKLFF
TRBJ2-3	many	TRBD2	TRBV20-1	TGCAGTGCTAGAGTACGCGGGGGTTCCACAGATACGCAGTATTTT	CSARVRGGSTDTQYF
TRBJ2-7	few	TRBD2	TRBV3-1	TGTGCCAGCAGCCAAGTCACGGGACTAGCGGTAAGCTCCTACGAGCAGTACTTC	CASSQVTGLAVSSYEQYF
TRBJ1-2	.	TRBD1	TRBV7-8	TGTGCCAGCAGTTATGGACAGGGGGCTGGCTACACCTTC	CASSYGQGAGYTF
TRBJ2-7	few	TRBD2	TRBV7-2	TGTGCCAGCAGCGTAGCCGCCTCTAGCGGGAGGCACGAGCAGTACTTC	CASSVAASSGRHEQYF
TRBJ2-3	.	TRBD1	TRBV6-1	TGTGCCAGCAGTGTCCGACAGGGGAGCACAGATACGCAGTATTTT	CASSVRQGSTDTQYF
TRBJ2-5	.	.	TRBV7-3	TGTGCCAGCAGCTTAACGGGGGGACGGATACAAGAGACCCAGTACTTC	CASSLTGGRIQETQYF
TRBJ2-5	few	.	TRBV9	TGTGCCAGCAGCCCCCTGCTAGCGCGGAAGACCCAGTACTTC	CASSPLLARKTQYF
TRBJ2-5	.	TRBD1	TRBV5-1	TGCGCCAGCAGCTTGTTCCCGGGACAGGGGGGTGAGACCCAGTACTTC	CASSLFPGQGGETQYF
TRBJ2-5	many	.	TRBV27	TGTGCCAGCAGTTTGTCGGGCCGAGAGACCCAGTACTTC	CASSLSGRETQYF
TRBJ2-2	.	.	TRBV27	TGTGCCAGCAGTTTATTTGTAGGGGAGGTCACCGGGGAGCTGTTTTTT	CASSLFVGEVTGELFF
TRBJ1-1	many	TRBD1	TRBV20-1	TGCAGTGCTAGGCTACCAGGGGGCACTGAAGCTTTCTTT	CSARLPGGTEAFF
TRBJ1-5	few	.	TRBV6-2/TRBV6-3	TGTGCCAGCAGGTCGGCTGGCCGGGGGAATAGCAATCAGCCCCAGCATTTT	CASRSAGRGNSNQPQHF
TRBJ2-5	many	.	TRBV5-1	TGCGCCAGCAGCTTGGTAGGGGCGTCGGGGGAGACCCAGTACTTC	CASSLVGASGETQYF
TRBJ2-1	.	TRBD1	TRBV28	TGTGCCAGCAGGGTCGGGGACAGGGACTACAATGAGCAGTTCTTC	CASRVGDRDYNEQFF
TRBJ2-5	few	.	TRBV6-1	TGTGCCAGCAGTGGAGGAGAAGGGCCGAGGCAAGAGACCCAGTACTTC	CASSGGEGPRQETQYF
TRBJ2-5	.	.	TRBV20-1	TGCAGTGCTAGAGATTGGAGAGGAGGAGAGACCCAGTACTTC	CSARDWRGGETQYF
TRBJ2-3	.	TRBD2	TRBV6-1	TGTGCCAGCACAGATGGACTAGCAGCAGATACGCAGTATTTT	CASTDGLAADTQYF
TRBJ2-3	.	TRBD2	TRBV30	TGTGCCTGGAGACTAGCGGGAGGTCCCGATACGCAGTATTTT	CAWRLAGGPDTQYF
TRBJ2-5	.	TRBD1	TRBV4-3	TGCGCCAGCAGCCAAGAAAGACAGGGGGCCGAGACCCAGTACTTC	CASSQERQGAETQYF
TRBJ1-1	few	.	TRBV11-2	TGTGCCAGCAGCTCTCCCTGGGGGGGGTCGACGGAAGCTTTCTTT	CASSSPWGGSTEAFF
TRBJ2-7	few	.	TRBV5-1	TGCGCCAGCAGCTTGGTAGGGGGGGTTTACTTCGAGCAGTACTTC	CASSLVGGVYFEQYF
TRBJ2-2	few	.	TRBV29-1	TGCAGCGTTGATGGCGGAAACACCGGGGAGCTGTTTTTT	CSVDGGNTGELFF
TRBJ1-1	.	.	TRBV7-9	TGTGCCAGCAGGCAAACTGGGGGAGCTGAAGCTTTCTTT	CASRQTGGAEAFF
TRBJ2-7	.	TRBD2	TRBV5-1	TGCGCCAGCAGCCAAAGACTAGCGGGGGCCTACGAGCAGTACTTC	CASSQRLAGAYEQYF
TRBJ2-1	few	TRBD2	TRBV4-3	TGCGCCAGCAGCCAAGATAGGGCTAGCGGATACAATGAGCAGTTCTTC	CASSQDRASGYNEQFF
TRBJ1-4	.	TRBD1	TRBV10-3	TGTGCCATCAGCCCGAGGGGACAGCCTAATGAAAAACTGTTTTTT	CAISPRGQPNEKLFF